These 20 T cell receptor beta chains share one sample of origin, sequenced in a study of blood T cell repertoires in COVID-19. Here immunoSEQ multiplex PCR was the method, and the copy in TCRdb shows in-frame clones only, minus some. The profile shows just over 300,000 clones, over 75% of them singletons. Source material: PBMCs or T cells enriched from blood (not recorded which). The receptors originated from a man aged 25 to 40 who had recovered from COVID-19.

The chain carries TRBV6-5 and TRBJ2-7; 10 bases agree with TRBD1. Germline V CDR1 and CDR2: MNHEY, SVGAGI. The CDR3 contains 14 residues. V lost 6 bases to trimming and J lost 1 base; unmatched junction nucleotides: 3. The DNA for the CDR3 is TGTGCCAGCAGCCAGGACAGGGGGTCCTACGAGCAGTACTTC. This translates into CASSQDRGSYEQYF.

The chain carries TRBV25-1 and TRBJ1-2; D unresolved. Between the trimmed V and J ends, which lost 3 bases and 1 base, there was a span of 15 bases. The CDR3 contains 16 residues. Germline assignment: CDR1 MGHDK and CDR2 SYGVNS. CDR3 sequence reads: CASSDMAQSSNYGYTF. The DNA for the CDR3 is TGTGCCAGCAGTGATATGGCACAGTCAAGTAACTATGGCTACACCTTC.

The rearrangement joins TRBV29-1 to TRBJ2-7; 7 bases match TRBD1. The junction had 7 bases not matched to a gene; V was cut back by 2 bases and J by 0 bases. The CDR3 extends over 15 amino acids. Germline values: CDR1 SQVTM, CDR2 ANQGSEA. CDR3 DNA: TGCAGCGTTGAATGGGTGGGACAGTCCTCCTACGAGCAGTACTTC. It translates to CSVEWVGQSSYEQYF.

Of note for this clone: Other DNA sequences in the same sample also yield this CDR3. The chain joins TRBV29-1 to TRBJ2-7; D not certain. Trimming cost V 6 bases and J 3 bases, with 9 bases left between them. The CDR3 loop spans 11 amino acids. CDR1 and CDR2 from the germline V gene are SQVTM and ANQGSEA. CDR3 sequence (DNA): TGCAGCGTGCGAGAGGACTACGAGCAGTACTTC. Amino acids: CSVREDYEQYF.

J is TRBJ2-7 and V is TRBV7-8, with D possibly TRBD2 on 5 matching bases. This CDR3 has 13 residues. Germline V gives CDR1 SGHVS, CDR2 FQNEAQ. The V and J ends lost 4 bases and 4 bases respectively, with 11 bases between them. DNA of the CDR3: TGTGCCAGCAGCTCCCGGACTGCGTACGAGCAGTACTTC. Translated: CASSSRTAYEQYF.

The chain has TRBV30 and TRBJ1-6; weak D call: TRBD1 (6 bases). The CDR3 is 16 residues long. Per germline, CDR1 GTSNPN and CDR2 SVGIG (reference sequence). Between the trimmed V and J ends, which lost 0 bases and 6 bases, there was a span of 15 bases. The CDR3 DNA reads TGTGCCTGGAGTGTCACACCGGGACACCCTAATTCACCCCTCCACTTT. Amino acid sequence: CAWSVTPGHPNSPLHF.

V is TRBV28 and J is TRBJ1-2; D not certain. The germline gives CDR1 MDHEN, CDR2 SYDVKM. There are 17 residues in the CDR3. Trimming cost V 1 base and J 4 bases, with 19 bases left between them. The CDR3 reads CASSLFPSAEVFYGYTF. CDR3 in DNA: TGTGCCAGCAGTTTATTCCCGTCGGCCGAGGTTTTCTATGGCTACACCTTC.

V and J are TRBV10-3 and TRBJ1-2; D is uncertain. The germline gives CDR1 ENHRY, CDR2 SYGVKD. V was shortened by 0 bases and J by 8 bases, with 10 bases between the two germline ends. The CDR3 extends over 13 amino acids. CDR3 in amino acids: CAISESASVGYTF. As DNA, the CDR3 is TGTGCCATCAGTGAGTCGGCATCCGTGGGCTACACCTTC.

The sample holds one count of this clone. The J gene is TRBJ2-7, the V gene TRBV5-1; 7 bases match TRBD1. V was clipped by 2 bases and J by 3 bases; unmatched bases: 2. CDR3 length: 13 residues. Germline CDR1 and CDR2: SGHRS and YFSETQ. CDR3 DNA: TGCGCCAGCAGCTTAAACAGGGGCTACGAGCAGTACTTC. Translation: CASSLNRGYEQYF. The variable domain in full, completed from reference TRBV5-1 and TRBJ2-7, reads KAGVTQTPRYLIKTRGQQVTLSCSPISGHRSVSWYQQTPGQGLQFLFEYFSETQRNKGNFPGRFSGRQFSNSRSEMNVSTLELGDSALYLCASSLNRGYEQYFGPGTRLTVT.

The CDR3 nucleotides read TGCGCCAGCAGCTTGGCCAGTCGGGCAGGGTTGGATGAAAAACTGTTTTTT. It encodes CASSLASRAGLDEKLFF. The chain joins TRBV5-1 to TRBJ1-4, with a possible D match to TRBD1 (5 bases). The V gene lost 0 bases and the J gene lost 6 bases, with 18 bases spanning the gap. The CDR3 has 17 amino acids. In germline, CDR1 is SGHRS, CDR2 YFSETQ.

V and J are TRBV7-8 and TRBJ2-5; TRBD2 aligns across 7 bases. The V segment lost 5 bases and the J segment 2 bases; nucleotides outside the gene matches: 8. Germline V lookup: CDR1 SGHVS, CDR2 FQNEAQ. CDR3 length: 15 residues. As DNA, the CDR3 is TGTGCCAGCAGCCCGGTTGTGGGGGGGCAAGAGACCCAGTACTTC. Translating gives CASSPVVGGQETQYF. Full variable domain (rest looked up from reference TRBV7-8 and TRBJ2-5): GAGVSQSPRYKVAKRGQDVALRCDPISGHVSLFWYQQALGQGPEFLTYFQNEAQLDKSGLPSDRFFAERPEGSVSTLKIQRTQQEDSAVYLCASSPVVGGQETQYFGPGTRLLVL.

V gene TRBV10-1 combines with J gene TRBJ1-1, with 7 bases matching TRBD1. The V gene end was trimmed by 6 bases and the J gene end by 4 bases; junction bases not matched to a gene: 8. This CDR3 has 14 amino acids. The V gene's germline CDR1 is WNHNN and CDR2 SYGVQD (reference sequence). The CDR3 protein is CASRGEGATTEAFF. CDR3 in DNA: TGCGCCAGCAGGGGTGAGGGGGCGACCACTGAAGCTTTCTTT.

This clone was recorded only once. The chain carries TRBV6-2 or TRBV6-3 and TRBJ2-7; D remains unclear. The CDR3 has 15 residues. Trimming took off 6 bases at V and 2 bases at J, with 17 bases between the two ends. Germline V gives CDR1 MNHEY, CDR2 SVGEGT. DNA for the CDR3: TGTGCCAGCAGACCTTACATAGGAGATACCTACGAGCAGTACTTC. Its translation is CASRPYIGDTYEQYF.

V usage is TRBV27 and J usage is TRBJ2-1, with 11 bases that match TRBD2. CDR3 length: 19 residues. V trimming: 6 bases; J trimming: 10 bases; junction bases outside the gene matches: 23. Germline V gene data show CDR1 as MNHEY and CDR2 as SMNVEV (reference sequence). CDR3 protein: CASRRETSGATPQHEEQFF. CDR3 DNA sequence: TGTGCCAGCAGAAGGGAGACTAGCGGGGCTACCCCCCAACACGAAGAGCAGTTCTTC.

This clone occurred a few times. The V gene is TRBV5-1, the J gene TRBJ2-7, with D possibly matching TRBD1 (6 bases). The germline CDR1 and CDR2 sequences are SGHRS and YFSETQ. The V end lost 3 bases, the J end lost 2 bases, and 15 bases lay between the germline ends. The CDR3 is 15 amino acids. This chain's CDR3 is CASSWLPGVTYEQYF. DNA of the CDR3: TGCGCCAGCAGCTGGCTCCCAGGGGTTACCTACGAGCAGTACTTC.

This chain links TRBV5-1 with TRBJ1-2; maybe TRBD1 (5 bases). This CDR3 has 15 residues. The V gene lost 8 bases and the J gene lost 4 bases, with 21 bases spanning the gap. Germline V gene data show CDR1 as SGHRS and CDR2 as YFSETQ. The CDR3 reads CASAPGGFGSYGYTF. The CDR3 DNA reads TGCGCCAGTGCTCCTGGGGGGTTCGGCTCCTATGGCTACACCTTC.

This clone was recorded at least ten times. This rearrangement joins TRBV7-2 to TRBJ1-3; D is possibly TRBD1 (5 bases). V dropped 1 base and J dropped 0 bases, with 13 bases sitting between them. Germline-derived CDR1 and CDR2 are SGHTA and FQGNSA. The CDR3 runs 17 residues. The CDR3 region is CASSLGGQGLSGNTIYF. Written as DNA, the CDR3 is TGTGCCAGCAGCTTAGGCGGTCAGGGACTCTCTGGAAACACCATATATTTT.

V is TRBV5-8 and J is TRBJ2-7; 7 nucleotides agree with TRBD2. The J segment lost 0 bases and the V segment lost 4 bases, leaving 7 bases of the junction unmatched. Germline-derived CDR1 and CDR2 are SGHTS and YDEGEE. The CDR3 extends over 15 amino acids. This CDR3 is CASSRSGWSSYEQYF. The CDR3 DNA follows: TGTGCCAGCAGCCGTAGCGGGTGGAGCTCCTACGAGCAGTACTTC.

The chain links TRBV19 to TRBJ2-1; TRBD2 might be the D (7 bases). This CDR3 is built from 15 residues. Germline lookup yields CDR1 LNHDA and CDR2 SQIVND (reference sequence). V lost 7 bases and J 6 bases, leaving 19 bases between the germline ends. The CDR3 region has the DNA TGTGCCAGTATAGGGGGAGGGACGCTCAGCAATGAGCAGTTCTTC. It specifies CASIGGGTLSNEQFF.

The J gene is TRBJ1-4, the V gene TRBV30; D not certain. This CDR3 has 13 amino acids. Germline V CDR1 and CDR2: GTSNPN, SVGIG (reference sequence). V dropped 4 bases and J dropped 7 bases, with 13 bases sitting between them. In DNA, the CDR3 is TGTGCCTGGACGGACGCGGCGGGTGAAAAACTGTTTTTT. This gives the protein CAWTDAAGEKLFF.